The 15 T cell receptor beta chains in this list originate from one sample, sequenced in a study of cytomegalovirus exposure and HLA in healthy donors. The study ran its PCR with 60 Vbeta and 13 Jbeta primers. Produced via immunoSEQ multiplex PCR; TCRdb's table is partial and in-frame only. The sample lists some 220,000 clones, 80% to 90% occurring once. Sample: PBMCs. Every receptor here comes from a girl aged 2-10 years in good health and CMV-seronegative.

This clone has only a few counts. The gene calls are TRBV6-5 and TRBJ1-2; unclear D gene. V lost 2 bases to trimming and J lost 7 bases, with 14 bases between them. Germline V gives CDR1 MNHEY, CDR2 SVGAGI. This CDR3 is built from 14 residues. CDR3 sequence: CASSYGQAFRGYTF. The CDR3, as DNA: TGTGCCAGCAGTTACGGGCAGGCTTTCCGTGGCTACACCTTC.

The chain has TRBV6-6 and TRBJ2-7, with a possible D match to TRBD1 (5 bases). Per germline, CDR1 MNHNY and CDR2 SVGAGI (reference sequence). The CDR3 length is 14 residues. The V and J ends lost 5 bases and 5 bases respectively, with 16 bases between them. CDR3 bases: TGTGCCAGCAGTGAGGTGGCTCAGGGTCACGAGCAGTACTTC. Translation gives CASSEVAQGHEQYF.

The chain couples TRBV2 to TRBJ1-1, with D uncertain. The CDR3 totals 13 residues. V was pared by 6 bases and J by 0 bases, with 8 bases between. Germline CDR1 and CDR2: SNHLY and FYNNEI. CDR3 in DNA: TGTGCCAGCAGGTACCGGGTGAACACTGAAGCTTTCTTT. Its protein product is CASRYRVNTEAFF.

This sequence joins TRBV2 and TRBJ2-1, with 11 bases that match TRBD2. The CDR3 extends over 13 amino acids. J gave up 6 bases and V 11 bases, and 6 bases lay outside the gene matches. CDR1 and CDR2 (germline): SNHLY, FYNNEI. The CDR3 coding sequence is TGTGCCCCGGGGACTAGCGGTTCCAATGAGCAGTTCTTC. Translating it yields CAPGTSGSNEQFF.

The chain has TRBV5-1 and TRBJ1-1; 10 bases line up with TRBD1. CDR1 and CDR2 (germline): SGHRS, YFSETQ. With V trimmed by 0 bases and J by 7 bases, 6 bases remained unmatched. CDR3 length: 15 residues. CDR3 protein: CASSLGDRGPGEAFF. The CDR3 DNA reads as TGCGCCAGCAGCTTGGGAGACAGGGGGCCAGGTGAAGCTTTCTTT.

The V gene is TRBV7-2, the J gene TRBJ2-7; possible D gene TRBD1, 6 bases. Trimming cost V 5 bases and J 0 bases, with 11 bases left between them. Germline CDR1 SGHTA, CDR2 FQGNSA. The CDR3 is 14 residues long. CDR3 sequence reads: CASSPRQVSYEQYF. CDR3 coding DNA: TGTGCCAGCAGCCCCCGACAGGTCTCCTACGAGCAGTACTTC.

V usage is TRBV7-6 and J usage is TRBJ2-1; 7 nucleotides match TRBD2. The CDR3 runs 15 residues. With V trimmed by 8 bases and J by 0 bases, 7 bases remained unmatched. Germline CDR1 SGHVS, CDR2 FNYEAQ. For the CDR3, the DNA is TGTGCCAGCGGGCGGGAGCCTAGCTCCTACAATGAGCAGTTCTTC. Its translation: CASGREPSSYNEQFF.

The chain couples TRBV6-5 to TRBJ1-5, with D possibly TRBD1 on 5 matching bases. CDR1 is MNHEY and CDR2 is SVGAGI in the germline V gene. Trimming shortened V by 6 bases and J by 5 bases, and 11 bases separated the two germline ends. The CDR3 extends over 13 amino acids. The CDR3 DNA follows: TGTGCCAGCAGGTCAGGGTACTATCAGCCCCAGCATTTT. It codes for CASRSGYYQPQHF.

CDR3 bases: TGTGCCAGCAGTGGGGAGTACGGAGATACGCAGTATTTT. Protein product: CASSGEYGDTQYF. This chain uses TRBV2 with TRBJ2-3, with a tentative D call TRBD2 (5 bases). The CDR3 totals 13 residues. With 4 bases removed from V and 5 bases from J, the gap between germline ends came to 10 bases. CDR1 SNHLY and CDR2 FYNNEI come from the germline V gene.

The rearrangement uses TRBV19 and TRBJ2-7, with D tentatively TRBD2 (5 bases). The CDR3 has 15 residues. The ends were cut back, 1 base at V and 2 bases at J, with 12 bases in the middle. The germline V gene has CDR1 LNHDA and CDR2 SQIVND (reference sequence). The CDR3 DNA reads as TGTGCCAGTAGTATAGGAGCGGAAGCTACCTACGAGCAGTACTTC. Protein: CASSIGAEATYEQYF.

V and J are TRBV5-1 and TRBJ1-2; D may be TRBD1 (6 bases). The ends were cut back, 0 bases at V and 1 base at J, with 13 bases in the middle. The CDR3 has 16 amino acids. Germline values: CDR1 SGHRS, CDR2 YFSETQ. CDR3 nucleotide sequence: TGCGCCAGCAGCTTGGATTGGACAGTCCTTAACTATGGCTACACCTTC. This sequence encodes CASSLDWTVLNYGYTF. Full variable domain (rest looked up from reference TRBV5-1 and TRBJ1-2): KAGVTQTPRYLIKTRGQQVTLSCSPISGHRSVSWYQQTPGQGLQFLFEYFSETQRNKGNFPGRFSGRQFSNSRSEMNVSTLELGDSALYLCASSLDWTVLNYGYTFGSGTRLTVV.

The V call is TRBV6-5, the J call TRBJ2-3, with a weak D call TRBD2 (5 bases). The CDR3 contains 15 residues. Trimming stripped 2 bases from V and 5 bases from J, with 14 bases between. CDR1 is MNHEY, CDR2 SVGAGI, per germline. The CDR3 DNA follows: TGTGCCAGCAGTTACGGAGAGGGTTGGGGAGATACGCAGTATTTT. Translation: CASSYGEGWGDTQYF.

This clone showed up just a few times. This chain joins TRBV2 and TRBJ2-7, with D maybe TRBD1 (6 bases). V was trimmed by 7 bases and J by 3 bases, leaving 16 bases between them. Per the germline V gene, CDR1 is SNHLY and CDR2 is FYNNEI. There are 14 residues in the CDR3. CDR3 amino acids: CASNKQGNDYEQYF. In DNA form, the CDR3 reads TGTGCCAGCAATAAACAGGGAAATGACTACGAGCAGTACTTC.

This chain connects TRBV19 to TRBJ2-7; 7 bases line up with TRBD1. Germline loops: CDR1 LNHDA, CDR2 SQIVND (reference sequence). J was trimmed by 2 bases and V by 6 bases; bases with no gene match: 7. The CDR3 totals 14 residues. The chain's CDR3 is CASSRQGPPYEQYF. CDR3 DNA: TGTGCCAGTAGCCGACAGGGACCACCCTACGAGCAGTACTTC.

This clone was picked up a small number of times. The rearrangement uses TRBV5-4 and TRBJ2-1; D perhaps matches TRBD2 (6 bases). The CDR3 is 15 residues long. V dropped 4 bases and J dropped 9 bases, with 20 bases sitting between them. CDR1 SGHNT and CDR2 YYREEE come from the germline V gene (reference sequence). The CDR3 DNA is TGTGCCAGCAGCCCTCGGGAGAATCACGCCGGTGAGCAGTTCTTC. Residues: CASSPRENHAGEQFF.